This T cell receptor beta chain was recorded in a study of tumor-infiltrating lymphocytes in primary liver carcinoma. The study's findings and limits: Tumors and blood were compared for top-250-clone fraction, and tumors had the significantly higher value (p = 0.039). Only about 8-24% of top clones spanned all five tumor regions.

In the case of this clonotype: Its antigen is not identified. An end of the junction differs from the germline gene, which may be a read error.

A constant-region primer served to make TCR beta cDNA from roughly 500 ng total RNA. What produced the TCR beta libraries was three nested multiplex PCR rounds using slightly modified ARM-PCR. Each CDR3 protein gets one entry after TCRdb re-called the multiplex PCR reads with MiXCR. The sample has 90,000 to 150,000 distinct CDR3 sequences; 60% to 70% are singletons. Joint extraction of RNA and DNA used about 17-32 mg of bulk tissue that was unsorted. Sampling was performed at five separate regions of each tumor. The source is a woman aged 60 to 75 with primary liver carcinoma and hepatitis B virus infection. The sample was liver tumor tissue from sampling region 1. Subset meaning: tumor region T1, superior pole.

CDR3 amino acids: CASSRKTGVGTDTQYF. The CDR3 nucleotides read TGTGCCAGTAGCCGGAAGACAGGGGTAGGCACGGATACGCAGTATTTT. The chain carries TRBV11-2 and TRBJ2-3; 8 bases are shared with TRBD1. This CDR3 contains 16 residues. CDR1 is SGHAT, CDR2 FQNNGV, per germline.